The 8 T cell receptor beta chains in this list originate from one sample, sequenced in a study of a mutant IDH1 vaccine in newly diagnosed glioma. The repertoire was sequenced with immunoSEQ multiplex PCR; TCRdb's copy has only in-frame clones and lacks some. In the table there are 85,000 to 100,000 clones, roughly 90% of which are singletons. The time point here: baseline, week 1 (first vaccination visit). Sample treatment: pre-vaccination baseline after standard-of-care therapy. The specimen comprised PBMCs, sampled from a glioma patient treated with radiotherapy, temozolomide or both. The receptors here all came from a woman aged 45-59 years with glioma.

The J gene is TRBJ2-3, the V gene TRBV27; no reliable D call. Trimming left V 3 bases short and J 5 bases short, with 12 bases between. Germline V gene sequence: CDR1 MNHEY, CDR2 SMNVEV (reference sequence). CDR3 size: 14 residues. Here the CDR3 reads CASSLRPDGDTQYF. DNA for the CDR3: TGTGCCAGCAGTTTGAGGCCCGACGGAGATACGCAGTATTTT.

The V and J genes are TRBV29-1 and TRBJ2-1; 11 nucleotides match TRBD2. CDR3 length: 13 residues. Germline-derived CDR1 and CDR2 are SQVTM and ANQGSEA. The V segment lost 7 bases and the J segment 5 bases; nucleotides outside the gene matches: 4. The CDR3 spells CSALLAGDNEQFF. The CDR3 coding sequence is TGCAGCGCCTTACTAGCGGGAGACAATGAGCAGTTCTTC.

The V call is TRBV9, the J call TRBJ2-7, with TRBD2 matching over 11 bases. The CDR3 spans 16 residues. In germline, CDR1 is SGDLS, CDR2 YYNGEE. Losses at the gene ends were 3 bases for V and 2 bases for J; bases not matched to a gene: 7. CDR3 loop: CASSGSGRAVPYEQYF. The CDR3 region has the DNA TGTGCCAGCAGCGGTAGCGGGAGGGCAGTGCCCTACGAGCAGTACTTC.

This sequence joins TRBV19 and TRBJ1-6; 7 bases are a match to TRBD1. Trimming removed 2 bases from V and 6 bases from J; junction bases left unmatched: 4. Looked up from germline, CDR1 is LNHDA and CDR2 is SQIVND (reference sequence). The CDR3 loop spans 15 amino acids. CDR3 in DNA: TGTGCCAGTAGTATAAAGGGGGCCCGTAATTCACCCCTCCACTTT. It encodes CASSIKGARNSPLHF.

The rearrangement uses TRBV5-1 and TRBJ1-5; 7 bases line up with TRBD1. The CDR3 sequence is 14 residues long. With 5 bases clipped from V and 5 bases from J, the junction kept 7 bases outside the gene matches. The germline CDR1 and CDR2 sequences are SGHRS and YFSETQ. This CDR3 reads CASSARQGDQPQHF. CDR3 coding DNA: TGCGCCAGCAGTGCCCGACAGGGTGATCAGCCCCAGCATTTT. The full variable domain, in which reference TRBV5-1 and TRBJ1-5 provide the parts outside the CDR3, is KAGVTQTPRYLIKTRGQQVTLSCSPISGHRSVSWYQQTPGQGLQFLFEYFSETQRNKGNFPGRFSGRQFSNSRSEMNVSTLELGDSALYLCASSARQGDQPQHFGDGTRLSIL.

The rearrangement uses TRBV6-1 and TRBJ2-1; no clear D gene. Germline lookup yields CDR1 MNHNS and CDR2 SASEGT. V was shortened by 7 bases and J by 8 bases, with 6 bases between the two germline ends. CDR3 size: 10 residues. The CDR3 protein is CASTGDEQFF. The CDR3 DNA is TGTGCCAGCACTGGGGATGAGCAGTTCTTC.

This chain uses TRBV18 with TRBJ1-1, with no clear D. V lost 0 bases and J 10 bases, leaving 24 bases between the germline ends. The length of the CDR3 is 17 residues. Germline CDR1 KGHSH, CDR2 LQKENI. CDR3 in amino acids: CASSPPAGRQVKEAAFF. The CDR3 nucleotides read TGTGCCAGCTCACCACCTGCCGGTCGGCAGGTCAAAGAGGCAGCTTTCTTT.

The chain's CDR3 is CASNPAGESNEQFF. The CDR3 DNA reads TGTGCCAGCAACCCAGCGGGAGAAAGCAATGAGCAGTTCTTC. The V and J genes are TRBV28 and TRBJ2-1; 8 positions agree with TRBD2. Germline lookup yields CDR1 MDHEN and CDR2 SYDVKM. The CDR3 runs to 14 residues. The trim removed 7 bases at V and 6 bases at J, leaving 8 bases unmatched.